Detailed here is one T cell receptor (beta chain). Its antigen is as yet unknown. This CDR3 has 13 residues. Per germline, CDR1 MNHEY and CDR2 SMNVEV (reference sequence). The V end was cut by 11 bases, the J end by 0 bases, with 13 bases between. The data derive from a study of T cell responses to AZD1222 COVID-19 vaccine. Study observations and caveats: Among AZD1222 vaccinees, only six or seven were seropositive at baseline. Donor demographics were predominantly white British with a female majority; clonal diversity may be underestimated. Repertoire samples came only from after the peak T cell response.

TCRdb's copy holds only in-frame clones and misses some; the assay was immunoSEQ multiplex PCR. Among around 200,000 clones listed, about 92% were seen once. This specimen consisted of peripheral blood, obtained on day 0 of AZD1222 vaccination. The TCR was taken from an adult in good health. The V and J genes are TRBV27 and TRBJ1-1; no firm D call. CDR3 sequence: CAARRYMNTEAFF. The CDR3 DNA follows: TGTGCCGCGAGGCGGTACATGAACACTGAAGCTTTCTTT.